These 18 T cell receptor beta chains were sequenced from one sample in a study of cytomegalovirus exposure and HLA in healthy donors (dated by TCRdb to about 2017). Library preparation used the immunoSEQ multiplex PCR assay. For the multiplex PCR, a mixture combining 60 forward primers for TCR Vbeta segments and 13 reverse primers for TCR Jbeta segments was used. TCRdb mirrors the immuneACCESS table, restricted to in-frame sequences. Some clones are absent from its copies; in checked studies, under half trace to an unresolved V gene, and the reason for the others is unknown. The sample table holds about 140,000 clones, of which 70% to 90% were seen once. The ten most abundant clones make up 0.45% to 0.55% of the sample. The sequencing input was PBMCs. These receptors all stem from a woman aged 40 to 50 in good health and CMV-seronegative.

The chain joins TRBV29-1 to TRBJ1-1, with 8 positions matching TRBD1. CDR1 SQVTM and CDR2 ANQGSEA come from the germline V gene. Trimming removed 5 bases from V and 4 bases from J; junction bases left unmatched: 6. The CDR3 totals 13 residues. The CDR3 DNA is TGCAGCGTTCTGACAGGGGAGGCCACTGAAGCTTTCTTT. This translates into CSVLTGEATEAFF.

The gene calls are TRBV7-2 and TRBJ2-2; a possible D gene is TRBD2 (7 bases). The CDR3 runs 15 residues. The V gene's germline CDR1 is SGHTA and CDR2 FQGNSA. Trimming removed 5 bases from V and 5 bases from J, with 15 bases in between. In nucleotides, the CDR3 is TGTGCCAGCAGCCTTCGGGGAGGGGGAACCGGGGAGCTGTTTTTT. Amino acids: CASSLRGGGTGELFF.

This clone has more than one count but fewer than ten. The chain couples TRBV27 to TRBJ2-7; TRBD1 matches 9 bases. In germline, CDR1 is MNHEY, CDR2 SMNVEV (reference sequence). With V trimmed by 6 bases and J by 5 bases, 5 bases remained unmatched. The CDR3 consists of 13 residues. CDR3 coding DNA: TGTGCCAGCAGGTTCACAGGGGGCAACGAGCAGTACTTC. Its protein product is CASRFTGGNEQYF.

This chain uses TRBV13 with TRBJ2-5, with 7 bases identical to TRBD1. V lost 5 bases to trimming and J lost 1 base; unmatched junction nucleotides: 7. The CDR3 contains 15 residues. Germline CDR1 reads PRHDT; CDR2 reads FYEKMQ (reference sequence). This CDR3 is CASSTTGVIQETQYF. CDR3 bases: TGTGCCAGCAGCACCACAGGGGTTATCCAAGAGACCCAGTACTTC.

The chain employs TRBV27 and TRBJ2-1, with 11 bases fitting TRBD2. The germline gives CDR1 MNHEY, CDR2 SMNVEV (reference sequence). The CDR3 contains 16 residues. V shed 3 bases and J 8 bases; nucleotides not matched to a gene: 9. CDR3 loop: CASSFSVAGGQDEQFF. The CDR3 coding sequence is TGTGCCAGCAGTTTCTCCGTAGCGGGAGGGCAAGATGAGCAGTTCTTC.

On this clone itself: The same CDR3 can be traced to other DNA sequences in this sample. The rearrangement joins TRBV28 to TRBJ2-5; maybe TRBD1 (5 bases). Trimming cost V 4 bases and J 5 bases, with 5 bases left between them. Germline V gene lookup returns CDR1 MDHEN and CDR2 SYDVKM. The CDR3 sequence is 11 residues long. The CDR3, as DNA: TGTGCCAGCAGTTACAGGGAGACCCAGTACTTC. Residues: CASSYRETQYF.

This clone was seen more than once but under ten times. The chain combines TRBV5-6 with TRBJ2-7; 9 bases line up with TRBD1. This CDR3 is built from 16 residues. Germline lookup yields CDR1 SGHDT and CDR2 YYEEEE. With V trimmed by 4 bases and J by 3 bases, 11 bases remained unmatched. CDR3 coding DNA: TGTGCCAGCAGCCCGGGGATGGGACAGGGTGGCTACGAGCAGTACTTC. Translated: CASSPGMGQGGYEQYF.

The V gene is TRBV7-2, the J gene TRBJ2-5; 12 bases agree with TRBD1. V dropped 5 bases and J dropped 8; count of bases not matched to a gene: 9. In germline, CDR1 is SGHTA, CDR2 FQGNSA. The CDR3 has 15 amino acids. Here the CDR3 DNA reads TGTGCCAGCAGCGCCATCGGGACAGGGGGCGGCACCCAGTACTTC. Amino acids: CASSAIGTGGGTQYF.

This chain links TRBV19 with TRBJ2-2, with 9 nucleotides matching TRBD1. Per the germline V gene, CDR1 is LNHDA and CDR2 is SQIVND (reference sequence). Unmatched junction bases numbered 8, after V lost 7 bases and J lost 5 bases. CDR3 length equals 15 residues. CDR3 residues: CASNTQGAGTGELFF. CDR3 sequence (DNA): TGTGCCAGTAATACACAGGGGGCCGGGACCGGGGAGCTGTTTTTT.

This clone was detected only once. This chain connects TRBV5-4 to TRBJ2-7, with D possibly TRBD2 on 7 matching bases. The CDR3 totals 16 residues. The germline V and J ends were trimmed by 2 bases and 4 bases, with 19 bases remaining between them. The germline V gene has CDR1 SGHNT and CDR2 YYREEE (reference sequence). CDR3 coding DNA: TGTGCCAGCAGCTTCGGTGGGGGGGCTTCGGAATACGAGCAGTACTTC. Its protein is CASSFGGGASEYEQYF.

This sequence joins TRBV27 and TRBJ2-6; D is unresolved. Looked up from germline, CDR1 is MNHEY and CDR2 is SMNVEV (reference sequence). The CDR3 loop spans 14 amino acids. V lost 5 bases and J 0 bases, leaving 5 bases between the germline ends. The CDR3 is CASSQYSGANVLTF. As DNA, the CDR3 is TGTGCCAGCAGTCAGTACTCTGGGGCCAACGTCCTGACTTTC.

Remarks on this clone: Germline is not matched at one junction end, which may reflect a read error. The gene calls are TRBV7-9 and TRBJ1-5, with D possibly being TRBD1 (6 bases). Germline CDR1 is SEHNR and CDR2 is FQNEAQ (reference sequence). This CDR3 has 13 amino acids. The chain's CDR3 is CSSSLGGDQPQHF. The CDR3 DNA reads as TGTTCCAGCAGCTTAGGGGGAGATCAGCCCCAGCATTTT.

The rearrangement joins TRBV4-1 to TRBJ2-7; 13 bases line up with TRBD2. CDR1 is MGHRA and CDR2 is YSYEKL in the germline V gene. V gave up 3 bases and J gave up 2 bases; unmatched junction bases: 1. The CDR3 is 15 amino acids. CDR3 sequence (DNA): TGCGCCAGCAGCCAGACTAGCGGGAGGACCTACGAGCAGTACTTC. Protein product: CASSQTSGRTYEQYF.

The rearrangement uses TRBV4-1 and TRBJ2-3; D unresolved. Germline V gene lookup returns CDR1 MGHRA and CDR2 YSYEKL. V was pared by 1 base and J by 7 bases, with 21 bases between. This CDR3 has 17 residues. The CDR3 nucleotides are TGCGCCAGCAGCCAAGTGTTTAGTAGCCTCTCTGGGTATACGCAGTATTTT. Protein product: CASSQVFSSLSGYTQYF.

The rearrangement links TRBV5-5 to TRBJ1-2; 7 bases align to TRBD1. Germline V lookup: CDR1 SGHKS, CDR2 YYEKEE (reference sequence). J was trimmed by 7 bases and V by 0 bases; bases with no gene match: 6. The CDR3 spans 14 residues. CDR3 nucleotides: TGTGCCAGCAGCTTGGCCCACAGGGGAGGTGGCTACACCTTC. This codes for CASSLAHRGGGYTF.

This chain joins TRBV12-5 and TRBJ2-7, with D perhaps matching TRBD2 (5 bases). V was shortened by 7 bases and J by 6 bases, with 7 bases between the two germline ends. The CDR3 runs 10 residues. CDR1 and CDR2 from the germline V gene are LGHNT and FRNRAP. The CDR3 region has the DNA TGTGCTAGTGTCGGGGTCGAGCAGTACTTC. Translating it yields CASVGVEQYF. Full variable domain (rest looked up from reference TRBV12-5 and TRBJ2-7): DARVTQTPRHKVTEMGQEVTMRCQPILGHNTVFWYRQTMMQGLELLAYFRNRAPLDDSGMPKDRFSAEMPDATLATLKIQPSEPRDSAVYFCASVGVEQYFGPGTRLTVT.

The count of this clone is one. The rearrangement joins TRBV10-3 to TRBJ2-7; TRBD2 might be the D (6 bases). The CDR3 runs to 11 residues. CDR1 is ENHRY and CDR2 is SYGVKD in the germline V gene. The V end was cut by 4 bases, the J end by 7 bases, with 8 bases between. As DNA, the CDR3 is TGTGCCATCAGTGCCGCGGGGGAGCAGTACTTC. It is translated as CAISAAGEQYF.

The CDR3 is CAISDVPGETYNEQFF. CDR3 in DNA: TGTGCCATCAGTGATGTCCCGGGAGAGACCTACAATGAGCAGTTCTTC. The V gene is TRBV10-3, the J gene TRBJ2-1; perhaps TRBD2 as D (6 bases). CDR3 length: 16 amino acids. Per germline, CDR1 ENHRY and CDR2 SYGVKD. V lost 3 bases and J lost 2, with 14 bases in between.